This TCR beta chain appears in the sequencing data of a study of graft-versus-host responses after intestinal transplantation. Study context: For around 3 years after anti-thymocyte globulin induction, all recipients took tacrolimus and steroids. Study results and limitations: Declining HvG levels early post-transplant were linked to peak circulating GvH clone levels. Within the allografts of patients who had graft-donor T cell macrochimerism, graft-versus-host to host-versus-graft clonal ratios were high. Marrow from the recipient contained GvH clones, some of which had appeared first in ileum or blood.

This CDR3 has 14 residues. The V gene's germline CDR1 is SGDLS and CDR2 YYNGEE. V trimming: 4 bases; J trimming: 2 bases; junction bases outside the gene matches: 6. Using immunoSEQ multiplex PCR, the repertoire was profiled, and TCRdb retains in-frame clones only, with some absent. The sample contains about 120,000 clones, approximately 95% of which appear only once. Note on this clone: The antigen remains undetermined.

This sequence originates from a human donor who received an intestinal transplant. The material was unstimulated CD8+ T cells sorted from spleen or lymph node cells, obtained before intestinal transplant. The rearrangement joins TRBV9 to TRBJ2-7; TRBD1 aligns across 7 bases. As DNA, the CDR3 is TGTGCCAGCAGCCCCCCAGGGGGTACCTACGAGCAGTACTTC. Protein: CASSPPGGTYEQYF.